This TCR beta chain came from a study of blood T cells in healthy people across ages. Study summary: Template switching retrieved approximately one barcoded beta molecule for each two T cells. Points from the study as a whole: When set beside aged donors, long-lived donors presented more naive CD4+ cells and higher diversity.

For the second PCR, which ran for 7 to 11 cycles, a sample-barcoded 5' primer and a J-beta primer mix were used. MiXCR, run by TCRdb on the 5' RACE reads, gives a single entry per CDR3 protein. The table has approximately 800,000 distinct CDR3 sequences, approximately 53% seen once; the top ten hold 20% to 30%. There were at least 6 micrograms of total RNA extracted from every sample. The V gene's germline CDR1 is MNHEY and CDR2 SMNVEV (reference sequence). The length of the CDR3 is 14 residues. V lost 7 bases and J 6 bases, leaving 18 bases between the germline ends. Of note for this clonotype: Its specificity is not known.

The J gene is TRBJ1-2, the V gene TRBV27; D is uncertain. The sample taken for sequencing was blood. The TCR comes from a man aged 35 to 55 in good health. CDR3 amino acids: CASTSSQTGDGYTF. In nucleotides, the CDR3 is TGTGCCAGCACCTCGTCGCAAACTGGGGATGGCTACACCTTC.